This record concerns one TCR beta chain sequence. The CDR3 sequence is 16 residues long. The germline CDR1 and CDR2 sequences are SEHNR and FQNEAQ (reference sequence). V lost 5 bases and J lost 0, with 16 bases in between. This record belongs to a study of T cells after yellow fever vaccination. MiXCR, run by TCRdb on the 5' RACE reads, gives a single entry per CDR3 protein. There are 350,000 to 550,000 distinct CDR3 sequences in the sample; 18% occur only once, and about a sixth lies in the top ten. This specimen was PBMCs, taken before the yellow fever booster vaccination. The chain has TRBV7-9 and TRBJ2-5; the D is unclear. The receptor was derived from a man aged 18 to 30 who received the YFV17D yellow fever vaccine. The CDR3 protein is CASSPTTAPYQETQYF. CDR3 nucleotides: TGTGCCAGCAGCCCCACAACCGCACCGTACCAAGAGACCCAGTACTTC.